This TCR beta chain was sequenced for a study of PD-1 blockade in classical Hodgkin lymphoma. CDR1 and CDR2 (germline): MNHEY, SMNVEV (reference sequence). This CDR3 comprises 15 residues. With V trimmed by 10 bases and J by 7 bases, 16 bases remained unmatched. The table came from immunoSEQ multiplex PCR; TCRdb's copy has only in-frame clones and leaves some out. The profile shows about 85,000 clones, 92% of them singletons. Study results and caveats: TCR diversity at baseline was reported to be reduced in newly diagnosed patients relative to healthy donors. Researchers reported that CD4+ TCR diversity, though not CD8+, rose significantly by C4D1. Complete responders had baseline diversity similar to newly diagnosed patients. What drove the repertoire differences, possibly disease activity or prior therapy, has not been defined.

Details on this clone: Antigen specificity is unknown.

Autologous stem cell transplantation was followed by relapse in every patient, and brentuximab vedotin exposure varied. The gene calls are TRBV27 and TRBJ2-1, with 7 bases fitting TRBD2. Sample: peripheral blood mononuclear cells (PBMCs), taken before the second cycle of nivolumab. This TCR was recovered from a human donor with classical Hodgkin lymphoma. CDR3 DNA: TGTGCCACCAAGTATAGGACTAGTTTAGGTAATGAGCAGTTCTTC. Encoded protein: CATKYRTSLGNEQFF.